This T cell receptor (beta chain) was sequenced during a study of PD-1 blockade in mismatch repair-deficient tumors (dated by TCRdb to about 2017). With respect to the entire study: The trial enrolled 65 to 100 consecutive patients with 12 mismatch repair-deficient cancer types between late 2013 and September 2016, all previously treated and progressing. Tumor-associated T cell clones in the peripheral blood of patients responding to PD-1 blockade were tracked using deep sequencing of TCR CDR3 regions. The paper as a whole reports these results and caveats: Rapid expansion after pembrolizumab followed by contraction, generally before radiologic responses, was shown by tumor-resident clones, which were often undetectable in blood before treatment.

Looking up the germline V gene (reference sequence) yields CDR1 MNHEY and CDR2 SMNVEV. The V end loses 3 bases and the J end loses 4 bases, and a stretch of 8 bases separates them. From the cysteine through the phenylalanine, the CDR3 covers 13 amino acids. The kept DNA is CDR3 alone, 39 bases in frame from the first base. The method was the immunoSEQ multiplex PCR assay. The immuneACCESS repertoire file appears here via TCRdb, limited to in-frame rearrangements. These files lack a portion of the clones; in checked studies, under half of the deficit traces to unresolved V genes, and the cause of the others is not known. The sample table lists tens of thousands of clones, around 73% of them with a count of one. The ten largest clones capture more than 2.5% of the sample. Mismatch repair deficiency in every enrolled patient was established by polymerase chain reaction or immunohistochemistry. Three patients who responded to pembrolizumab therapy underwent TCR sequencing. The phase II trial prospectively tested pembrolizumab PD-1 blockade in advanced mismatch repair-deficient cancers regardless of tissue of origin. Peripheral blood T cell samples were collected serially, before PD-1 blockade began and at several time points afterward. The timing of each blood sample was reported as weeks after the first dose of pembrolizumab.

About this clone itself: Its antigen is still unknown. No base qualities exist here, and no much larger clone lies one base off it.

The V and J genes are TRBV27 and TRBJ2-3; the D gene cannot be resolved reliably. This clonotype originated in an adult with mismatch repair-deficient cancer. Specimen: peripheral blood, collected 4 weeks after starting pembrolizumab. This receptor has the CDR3 CASSFGWADTQYF. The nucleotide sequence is TGTGCCAGCAGTTTCGGCTGGGCAGATACGCAGTATTTT.